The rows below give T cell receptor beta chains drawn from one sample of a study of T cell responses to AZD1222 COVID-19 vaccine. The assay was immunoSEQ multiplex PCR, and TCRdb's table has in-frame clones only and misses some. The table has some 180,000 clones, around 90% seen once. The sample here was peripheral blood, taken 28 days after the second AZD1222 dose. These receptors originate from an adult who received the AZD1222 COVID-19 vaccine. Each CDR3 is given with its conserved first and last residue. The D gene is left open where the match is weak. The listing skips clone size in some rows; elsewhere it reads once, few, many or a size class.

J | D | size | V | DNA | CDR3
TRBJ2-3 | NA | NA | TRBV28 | TGTGCCAGCAGTCCCCTGACAGGGAGGAGCACAGATACGCAGTATTTT | CASSPLTGRSTDTQYF
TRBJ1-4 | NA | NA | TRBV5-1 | TGCGCCAGCACCACAGGGTCTTCAACTAATGAAAAACTGTTTTTT | CASTTGSSTNEKLFF
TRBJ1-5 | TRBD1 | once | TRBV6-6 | TGTGCCAGCACCCCAGGACAGGTAATTAGCAATCAGCCCCAGCATTTT | CASTPGQVISNQPQHF
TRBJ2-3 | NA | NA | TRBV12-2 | TGTGCAAGTCCCCCTCCTAGCGGGGGTTGGACAGATACGCAGTATTTT | CASPPPSGGWTDTQYF
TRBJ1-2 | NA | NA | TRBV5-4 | TGTGCCAGCAGCCTTAGTGGCTACACCTTC | CASSLSGYTF
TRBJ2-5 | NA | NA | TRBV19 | TGTGCCAGTTCATTGGTTTTACAAGAGACCCAGTACTTC | CASSLVLQETQYF
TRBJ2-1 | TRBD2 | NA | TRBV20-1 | TGCAGTGCTAGTAGGTCGGGGGGGCCATATTACAATGAGCAGTTCTTC | CSASRSGGPYYNEQFF
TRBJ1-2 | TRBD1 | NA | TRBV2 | TGTGCCAGCAGTGAATTGGCCAGGGGGAACTATGGCTACACCTTC | CASSELARGNYGYTF
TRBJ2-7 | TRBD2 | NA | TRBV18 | TGTGCCAGCTCACCAGGTGGGCTAGCGGAACCCTACGAGCAGTACTTC | CASSPGGLAEPYEQYF
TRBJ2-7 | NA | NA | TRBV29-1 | TGCAGCGTTGAAGAAGAGCTTGGGGGGGCCGTATACTTC | CSVEEELGGAVYF
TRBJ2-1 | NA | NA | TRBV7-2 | TGTGCCAGCAGCTTAGTCCGCCCAGGGCGGAATGAGCAGTTCTTC | CASSLVRPGRNEQFF
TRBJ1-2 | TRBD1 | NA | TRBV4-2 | TGTGCCAGCAGCCACCTTCGGGGCAGGGGGCCTATTGGCTACACCTTC | CASSHLRGRGPIGYTF
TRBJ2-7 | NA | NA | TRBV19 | TGTGCCAGTAGCCTCAGCTATGATCTTTACGAGCAGTACTTC | CASSLSYDLYEQYF
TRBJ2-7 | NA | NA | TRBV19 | TGTGCCAGTTCCAGCTACGGGACCGACATGAGTGAGCAGTACTTC | CASSSYGTDMSEQYF
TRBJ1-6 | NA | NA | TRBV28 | TGTGCCAGCATTCAGGGGAATAATTCACCCCTCCACTTT | CASIQGNNSPLHF
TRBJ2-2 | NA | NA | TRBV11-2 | TGTGCCAGCAGCCCTCGAGGGGGGAACACCGGGGAGCTGTTTTTT | CASSPRGGNTGELFF
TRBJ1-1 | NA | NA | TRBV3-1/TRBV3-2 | TGTGCCAGCAGCGCGAACCGCGCTGAAGCTTTCTTT | CASSANRAEAFF
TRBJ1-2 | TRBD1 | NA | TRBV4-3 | TGCGCCAGCAGCCAATCCCGGGACAGGGGGCGAATGGGGGGCTACACCTTC | CASSQSRDRGRMGGYTF
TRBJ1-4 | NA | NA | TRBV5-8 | TGTGCCAGCAGCTTGATGAACCCGAACGGGAATGAAAAACTGTTTTTT | CASSLMNPNGNEKLFF
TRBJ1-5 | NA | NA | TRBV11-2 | TGTGCCAGCAGCTTATCTAGCAATCAGCCCCAGCATTTT | CASSLSSNQPQHF
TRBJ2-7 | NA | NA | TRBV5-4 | TGTGCCAGCAGCTCCCCTTCCTTCCACGAGCAGTACTTC | CASSSPSFHEQYF
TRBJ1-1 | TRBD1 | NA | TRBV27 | TGTGCCAGCAGTTTATCACAGGGGGCGGTGACTGAAGCTTTCTTT | CASSLSQGAVTEAFF
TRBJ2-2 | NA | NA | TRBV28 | TGTGCCAGCAGTCCACCGACGGGATCGTGGACCGGGGAGCTGTTTTTT | CASSPPTGSWTGELFF
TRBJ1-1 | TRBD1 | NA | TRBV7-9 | TGTGCCAGCAGCCCGAGGACAGGGACAATGAACACTGAAGCTTTCTTT | CASSPRTGTMNTEAFF
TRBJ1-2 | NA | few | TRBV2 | TGTGCCAGCATGGAGGACGGATTCGTCGATGGCTACACCTTC | CASMEDGFVDGYTF